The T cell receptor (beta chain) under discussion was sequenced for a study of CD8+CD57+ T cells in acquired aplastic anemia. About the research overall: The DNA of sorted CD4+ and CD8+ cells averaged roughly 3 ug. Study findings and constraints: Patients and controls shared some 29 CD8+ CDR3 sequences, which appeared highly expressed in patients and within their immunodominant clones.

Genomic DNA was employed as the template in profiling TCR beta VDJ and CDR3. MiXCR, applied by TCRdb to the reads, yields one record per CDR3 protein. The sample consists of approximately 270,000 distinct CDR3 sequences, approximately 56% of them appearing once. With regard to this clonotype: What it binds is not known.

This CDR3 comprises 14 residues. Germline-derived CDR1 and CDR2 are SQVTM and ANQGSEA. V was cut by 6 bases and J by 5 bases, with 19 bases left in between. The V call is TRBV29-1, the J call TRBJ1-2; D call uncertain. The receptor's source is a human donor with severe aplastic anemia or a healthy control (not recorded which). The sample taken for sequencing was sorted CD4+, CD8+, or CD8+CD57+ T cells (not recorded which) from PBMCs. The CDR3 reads CSVEHRSRKYGYTF. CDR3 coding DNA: TGCAGCGTGGAGCACCGGTCGAGGAAGTATGGCTACACCTTC.